Each of the 23 T cell receptor beta chains below was sequenced from the same sample in a study of blood T cell repertoires in COVID-19. Some clones are missing from TCRdb's copy, which holds only in-frame ones; the method was immunoSEQ multiplex PCR. The data hold tens of thousands of clones, with approximately 80% observed a single time. Sequenced input: peripheral blood. Receptors were obtained from an older woman with acute or convalescent COVID-19.

In DNA form, the CDR3 reads TGTGCCAGCAGGGCTAGACGGGGATCCGGGGAGCTGTTTTTT. It translates to CASRARRGSGELFF. The chain joins TRBV7-3 to TRBJ2-2; weak D call: TRBD2 (5 bases). Germline V lookup: CDR1 SGHTA, CDR2 FQGTGA. CDR3 length: 14 residues. The V gene lost 6 bases and the J gene lost 6 bases, with 14 bases spanning the gap. Variable domain in full (rest from reference TRBV7-3 and TRBJ2-2): GAGVSQTPSNKVTEKGKYVELRCDPISGHTALYWYRQSLGQGPEFLIYFQGTGAADDSGLPNDRFFAVRPEGSVSTLKIQRTERGDSAVYLCASRARRGSGELFFGEGSRLTVL.

This clone showed up just once. The rearrangement joins TRBV5-6 to TRBJ2-3, with TRBD2 identical over 12 bases. Germline CDR1 SGHDT, CDR2 YYEEEE. CDR3 length equals 17 residues. The V segment lost 4 bases and the J segment 0 bases; nucleotides outside the gene matches: 6. DNA of the CDR3: TGTGCCAGCAGCCGGAGGACTAGCGGGGTTAGCACAGATACGCAGTATTTT. This gives the protein CASSRRTSGVSTDTQYF.

The chain recombines TRBV19 with TRBJ1-5; no definite D call. CDR3 length: 15 amino acids. V was shortened by 3 bases and J by 2 bases, with 11 bases between the two germline ends. Looked up from germline, CDR1 is LNHDA and CDR2 is SQIVND (reference sequence). The CDR3 sequence is CASSIRVEGNQPQHF. The CDR3 nucleotides read TGTGCCAGTAGTATTCGGGTTGAGGGCAATCAGCCCCAGCATTTT.

This chain links TRBV6-5 with TRBJ1-1; D remains ambiguous. Germline V CDR1 and CDR2: MNHEY, SVGAGI. The length of the CDR3 is 14 residues. V lost 0 bases to trimming and J lost 1 base, with 6 bases between them. DNA of the CDR3: TGTGCCAGCAGTTACTCGGCGGGGAACACTGAAGCTTTCTTT. This gives the protein CASSYSAGNTEAFF.

This clone was observed a handful of times. V usage is TRBV19 and J usage is TRBJ1-1, with TRBD1 matching 8 bases. This CDR3 is 15 amino acids long. V shed 1 base, J shed 9 bases, and the junction held 10 bases outside the gene matches. Germline-derived CDR1 and CDR2 are LNHDA and SQIVND (reference sequence). CDR3 in DNA: TGTGCCAGTAGTATAGGCAGGAACAGGGGGGAAAAAGCTTTCTTT. The encoded protein is CASSIGRNRGEKAFF.

The table lists this clone with a count of one. The rearrangement joins TRBV2 to TRBJ2-5, with 9 bases lining up with TRBD2. In germline, CDR1 is SNHLY, CDR2 FYNNEI. The CDR3 extends over 14 amino acids. The trim removed 6 bases at V and 1 base at J, leaving 3 bases unmatched. CDR3 sequence: CASSSSGGQETQYF. The CDR3 DNA is TGTGCCAGCAGCAGTAGCGGGGGCCAAGAGACCCAGTACTTC.

A single count supports this clone. The chain joins TRBV9 to TRBJ1-6, with 7 bases matching TRBD1. After removal of 0 bases from V and 9 bases from J, the junction contained 3 bases not matched to a gene. CDR1 and CDR2 from the germline V gene are SGDLS and YYNGEE. This CDR3 contains 14 residues. DNA for the CDR3: TGTGCCAGCAGCGTAGAACAGGGGAGTTCACCCCTCCACTTT. This sequence encodes CASSVEQGSSPLHF.

This clone has more than one count but fewer than ten. This sequence joins TRBV12-5 and TRBJ2-7, with TRBD1 matching over 7 bases. The germline V gene encodes CDR1 LGHNT and CDR2 FRNRAP. CDR3 length equals 14 residues. V dropped 5 bases and J dropped 3; count of bases not matched to a gene: 7. The DNA of the CDR3 is TGTGCTAGTGGTCCCCAAGGGACAGTCTACGAGCAGTACTTC. Amino acid sequence: CASGPQGTVYEQYF. Using reference TRBV12-5 and TRBJ2-7 for the parts outside the CDR3, the full variable domain is DARVTQTPRHKVTEMGQEVTMRCQPILGHNTVFWYRQTMMQGLELLAYFRNRAPLDDSGMPKDRFSAEMPDATLATLKIQPSEPRDSAVYFCASGPQGTVYEQYFGPGTRLTVT.

J is TRBJ1-2 and V is TRBV29-1, with TRBD1 identical over 8 bases. V trimming: 3 bases; J trimming: 2 bases; junction bases outside the gene matches: 8. Germline CDR1 SQVTM, CDR2 ANQGSEA. The CDR3 is 15 amino acids. CDR3 bases: TGCAGCGTTGAGGGGGTGGGACAGGCGAACTATGGCTACACCTTC. Translating it yields CSVEGVGQANYGYTF.

The V and J genes are TRBV11-3 and TRBJ2-7; TRBD1 is a possible D gene (5 bases). In germline, CDR1 is SGHNT, CDR2 YENEEA. Trimming removed 5 bases from V and 0 bases from J, with 11 bases in between. The CDR3 sequence is 14 residues long. The DNA of the CDR3 is TGTGCCAGCAGCCCAGGGCCGAGCTCCTACGAGCAGTACTTC. Translated, it gives CASSPGPSSYEQYF.

V usage is TRBV7-6 and J usage is TRBJ2-1; D gene unclear. The ends were cut back, 2 bases at V and 5 bases at J, with 10 bases in the middle. Germline V gene lookup returns CDR1 SGHVS and CDR2 FNYEAQ. The CDR3 is 14 residues long. In DNA form, the CDR3 reads TGTGCCAGCAGCTTAATAGCCGGTAACAATGAGCAGTTCTTC. Its protein product is CASSLIAGNNEQFF.

The chain links TRBV5-1 to TRBJ1-1, with D perhaps matching TRBD1 (6 bases). The CDR3 is 16 residues long. V was clipped by 5 bases and J by 3 bases, with 20 bases between them. Germline assignment: CDR1 SGHRS and CDR2 YFSETQ. CDR3: CASSSGGRSAHTEAFF. CDR3 DNA sequence: TGCGCCAGCAGTTCCGGGGGGCGATCAGCTCACACTGAAGCTTTCTTT.

The chain joins TRBV5-4 to TRBJ1-4; a possible D gene is TRBD1 (5 bases). Germline values: CDR1 SGHNT, CDR2 YYREEE (reference sequence). Trimming cost V 0 bases and J 13 bases, with 13 bases left between them. CDR3 length: 13 amino acids. For the CDR3, the DNA is TGTGCCAGCAGCTTGGCGGAGGAGGGGAGACTGTTTTTT. Its translation: CASSLAEEGRLFF. The full variable domain, its missing parts supplied by reference TRBV5-4 and TRBJ1-4, is ETGVTQSPTHLIKTRGQQVTLRCSSQSGHNTVSWYQQALGQGPQFIFQYYREEENGRGNFPPRFSGLQFPNYSSELNVNALELDDSALYLCASSLAEEGRLFFGSGTQLSVL.

V usage is TRBV19 and J usage is TRBJ1-5, with a tentative D call TRBD1 (6 bases). The CDR3 has 12 amino acids. Germline values: CDR1 LNHDA, CDR2 SQIVND (reference sequence). Trimming pared 8 bases from V and 3 bases from J, leaving 8 bases between. This chain's CDR3 is CASGDINQPQHF. The CDR3 nucleotides are TGTGCCAGTGGGGACATCAATCAGCCCCAGCATTTT.

This sequence joins TRBV11-2 and TRBJ1-1; the D is unclear. The CDR3 covers 12 residues. Trimming took off 6 bases at V and 6 bases at J, with 11 bases between the two ends. Germline assignment: CDR1 SGHAT and CDR2 FQNNGV. CDR3 sequence (DNA): TGTGCCAGCAGTGAAGGGAGGGCTGAAGCTTTCTTT. Amino acid sequence: CASSEGRAEAFF.

The CDR3 reads CASSLEAGSQPQHF. CDR3 in DNA: TGTGCCAGCAGCTTAGAGGCGGGAAGCCAGCCCCAGCATTTT. The chain joins TRBV7-9 to TRBJ1-5; D is undetermined. Germline loops: CDR1 SEHNR, CDR2 FQNEAQ (reference sequence). CDR3 length: 14 amino acids. The V gene lost 1 base and the J gene lost 7 bases, with 11 bases spanning the gap.

The chain links TRBV11-2 to TRBJ2-7, with D possibly TRBD2 on 6 matching bases. The CDR3 runs to 16 residues. The germline CDR1 and CDR2 sequences are SGHAT and FQNNGV. V was shortened by 1 base and J by 3 bases, with 16 bases between the two germline ends. The CDR3 sequence: CASSLASHRGYYEQYF. As DNA, the CDR3 is TGTGCCAGCAGCTTAGCTTCGCATCGGGGGTACTACGAGCAGTACTTC.

This chain joins TRBV3-1 (or the pseudogene TRBV3-2) and TRBJ1-2, with D possibly TRBD1 on 5 matching bases. Germline lookup yields CDR1 LGHDT and CDR2 YNNKEL (reference sequence). CDR3 length: 16 residues. V lost 2 bases, J lost 4 bases, and 17 bases lay in between. CDR3 residues: CASSQQATVRTYGYTF. For the CDR3, the DNA is TGTGCCAGCAGCCAACAGGCGACAGTGAGGACCTATGGCTACACCTTC.

The chain employs TRBV30 and TRBJ2-7; a possible D gene is TRBD1 (6 bases). The CDR3 is made up of 14 amino acids. Deletions cut 2 bases from V and 11 bases from J, with 22 bases between. The germline gives CDR1 GTSNPN, CDR2 SVGIG (reference sequence). In nucleotides, the CDR3 is TGTGCCTGGAGTACAAGTGTTGCAGGGGATGTGGAGTACTTC. Translating it yields CAWSTSVAGDVEYF.

This chain uses TRBV27 with TRBJ1-3; unclear D gene. V was shortened by 4 bases and J by 4 bases, with 8 bases between the two germline ends. Per germline, CDR1 MNHEY and CDR2 SMNVEV (reference sequence). This CDR3 has 13 amino acids. CDR3 bases: TGTGCCAGCAGTTCGCGAACGGGAAACACCATATATTTT. This gives the protein CASSSRTGNTIYF.

V gene TRBV10-3 combines with J gene TRBJ1-6; no clear D gene. The V and J ends lost 3 bases and 5 bases respectively, with 2 bases between them. This CDR3 has 12 residues. Germline V gene sequence: CDR1 ENHRY, CDR2 SYGVKD. CDR3 residues: CAISDNNSPLHF. The CDR3 region has the DNA TGTGCCATCAGTGACAATAATTCACCCCTCCACTTT.

This chain connects TRBV19 to TRBJ2-1; 11 bases fit TRBD2. There are 18 residues in the CDR3. The germline gives CDR1 LNHDA, CDR2 SQIVND (reference sequence). V was pared by 1 base and J by 0 bases, with 5 bases of the junction left unmatched. The CDR3 DNA reads TGTGCCAGTAGTATAGGTCTAGCGGGGGGACCCTCCTACAATGAGCAGTTCTTC. Amino acid sequence: CASSIGLAGGPSYNEQFF.

This chain links TRBV19 with TRBJ1-1; D call uncertain. The V gene's germline CDR1 is LNHDA and CDR2 SQIVND (reference sequence). V gave up 4 bases and J gave up 5 bases, with 11 bases separating them. The CDR3 sequence is 13 residues long. CDR3 protein: CASSRAFGTEAFF. The CDR3 bases are TGTGCCAGTAGTAGGGCCTTTGGGACTGAAGCTTTCTTT.